These 20 T cell receptor beta chains share one sample of origin, sequenced in a study of OX40 agonist ivuxolimab in advanced cancers. The assay was immunoSEQ multiplex PCR, and TCRdb's table has in-frame clones only and misses some. The table has fewer than 80,000 clones, around 87% seen once. Here the sequenced sample was CD4+ or CD8+ T cells sorted from blood, taken in a trial of the OX40 agonist ivuxolimab. These receptor sequences come from an adult with an advanced solid tumor such as melanoma, head and neck, liver or kidney cancer.

CDR3 residues: CASSPASGANEQFF. The CDR3 DNA follows: TGTGCCAGCAGCCCGGCGTCTGGAGCCAATGAGCAGTTCTTC. The genes are TRBV7-3 and TRBJ2-1; D ambiguous. CDR3 size: 14 residues. Germline CDR1 reads SGHTA; CDR2 reads FQGTGA. Deletions cut 5 bases from V and 6 bases from J, with 14 bases between. Complete variable domain (other parts from reference TRBV7-3 and TRBJ2-1): GAGVSQTPSNKVTEKGKYVELRCDPISGHTALYWYRQSLGQGPEFLIYFQGTGAADDSGLPNDRFFAVRPEGSVSTLKIQRTERGDSAVYLCASSPASGANEQFFGPGTRLTVL.

This clone has just one count. The V and J genes are TRBV14 and TRBJ2-1; D ambiguous. The CDR3 length is 15 residues. With 1 base removed from V and 6 bases from J, the gap between germline ends came to 13 bases. CDR1 SGHDN and CDR2 FVKESK come from the germline V gene. The DNA for the CDR3 is TGTGCCAGCAGCCAAGTCTATGGATCTAGCAATGAGCAGTTCTTC. Its protein is CASSQVYGSSNEQFF.

The rearrangement joins TRBV30 to TRBJ2-7; the D gene is possibly TRBD1 (6 bases). This CDR3 has 14 residues. The germline gives CDR1 GTSNPN, CDR2 SVGIG (reference sequence). V lost 0 bases to trimming and J lost 3 bases, with 12 bases between them. CDR3 sequence: CAWSVPTGYYEQYF. Written as DNA, the CDR3 is TGTGCCTGGAGTGTGCCGACAGGTTACTACGAGCAGTACTTC.

The chain couples TRBV5-1 to TRBJ2-5; D is ambiguous. Trimming took 0 bases from V and 2 from J, leaving 14 bases between them. This CDR3 is 16 amino acids long. CDR1 is SGHRS and CDR2 is YFSETQ in the germline V gene. The CDR3 loop reads CASSLGIQALQETQYF. CDR3 nucleotide sequence: TGCGCCAGCAGCTTGGGGATCCAGGCGCTACAAGAGACCCAGTACTTC.

The chain recombines TRBV12-5 with TRBJ1-1, with D unresolved. This CDR3 spans 12 amino acids. Trimming removed 0 bases at V and 10 bases at J, with 9 bases between. Per germline, CDR1 LGHNT and CDR2 FRNRAP. The CDR3 nucleotides read TGTGCTAGTGGTTTGGTACGACACCTAGCTTTCTTT. As protein: CASGLVRHLAFF.

V gene TRBV19 combines with J gene TRBJ2-2; 7 bases fit TRBD1. Germline loops: CDR1 LNHDA, CDR2 SQIVND (reference sequence). The V segment lost 8 bases and the J segment 2 bases; nucleotides outside the gene matches: 11. The CDR3 loop spans 16 amino acids. CDR3 sequence reads: CASVPPGQRNTGELFF. The CDR3 DNA follows: TGTGCCAGTGTCCCCCCGGGACAGCGTAACACCGGGGAGCTGTTTTTT.

CDR3 DNA: TGTGCCAGCAGAGGGGACGGACCAACTAATGAAAAACTGTTTTTT. Amino acid sequence: CASRGDGPTNEKLFF. The chain uses TRBV2 and TRBJ1-4; D perhaps matches TRBD1 (5 bases). V was clipped by 6 bases and J by 0 bases, with 11 bases between them. The CDR3 consists of 15 residues. Germline CDR1 reads SNHLY; CDR2 reads FYNNEI.

This chain joins TRBV11-2 and TRBJ1-1, with D tentatively TRBD1 (6 bases). This CDR3 contains 14 residues. Between the trimmed V and J ends, which lost 5 bases and 5 bases, there was a span of 15 bases. CDR1 and CDR2 from the germline V gene are SGHAT and FQNNGV. The CDR3 spells CASSPAAGATEAFF. The CDR3 bases are TGTGCCAGCAGCCCGGCGGCAGGGGCAACTGAAGCTTTCTTT.

The CDR3 nucleotides are TGTGCCAGCAGCTATCAGACAGGGACCACTGAAGCTTTCTTT. Its protein product is CASSYQTGTTEAFF. V gene TRBV7-9 combines with J gene TRBJ1-1; 7 nucleotides agree with TRBD1. CDR3 size: 14 residues. V lost 4 bases, J lost 4 bases, and 6 bases stayed unmatched. The germline gives CDR1 SEHNR, CDR2 FQNEAQ (reference sequence).

This clone was found once. This CDR3 is also generated by other DNA sequences in the sample. This chain links TRBV7-9 with TRBJ2-7, with no clear D. The CDR3 spans 12 residues. V was cut by 3 bases and J by 0 bases, with 3 bases left in between. CDR1 is SEHNR, CDR2 FQNEAQ, per germline (reference sequence). The CDR3 DNA reads as TGTGCCAGCAGCTTCAGCTCCTACGAGCAGTACTTC. Its translation: CASSFSSYEQYF.

The V gene is TRBV5-4, the J gene TRBJ2-5; a possible D gene is TRBD1 (5 bases). The CDR3 has 12 amino acids. Germline CDR1 is SGHNT and CDR2 is YYREEE (reference sequence). The ends were cut back, 5 bases at V and 0 bases at J, with 5 bases in the middle. The CDR3 DNA reads TGTGCCAGCAGAGGGGACCAAGAGACCCAGTACTTC. This codes for CASRGDQETQYF. The variable domain in full, with the rest retrieved from reference TRBV5-4 and TRBJ2-5, is ETGVTQSPTHLIKTRGQQVTLRCSSQSGHNTVSWYQQALGQGPQFIFQYYREEENGRGNFPPRFSGLQFPNYSSELNVNALELDDSALYLCASRGDQETQYFGPGTRLLVL.

The chain uses TRBV5-6 and TRBJ1-1; D perhaps matches TRBD1 (5 bases). The CDR3 is 13 amino acids. V dropped 1 base and J dropped 3 bases, with 7 bases sitting between them. From germline, CDR1 is SGHDT and CDR2 YYEEEE. The CDR3 DNA follows: TGTGCCAGCAGCTTGCCGGGACACACTGAAGCTTTCTTT. Its translation: CASSLPGHTEAFF.

V and J are TRBV28 and TRBJ2-7; D is possibly TRBD1 or TRBD2 (6 bases each). Germline-derived CDR1 and CDR2 are MDHEN and SYDVKM. V lost 10 bases, J lost 3 bases, and 22 bases lay in between. CDR3 length equals 15 residues. In DNA, the CDR3 is TGTGCCACCCAAAATCTTAGGGGGGATAGCTACGAGCAGTACTTC. Translating gives CATQNLRGDSYEQYF.

The J gene is TRBJ2-3, the V gene TRBV7-9, with D perhaps assigned TRBD1 or TRBD2 (5 bases each). Germline loops: CDR1 SEHNR, CDR2 FQNEAQ (reference sequence). Trimming left V 5 bases short and J 3 bases short, with 21 bases between. This CDR3 spans 17 amino acids. The CDR3 DNA is TGTGCCAGCAGCCTCCCAACTGGTTGGGGGAGAACAGATACGCAGTATTTT. As protein: CASSLPTGWGRTDTQYF.

The CDR3 DNA follows: TGTGCCAGCAGCCGATCTAGCGGGGACGTCGATGAGCAGTTCTTC. This codes for CASSRSSGDVDEQFF. The chain couples TRBV9 to TRBJ2-1, with 9 nucleotides matching TRBD2. Germline V gene sequence: CDR1 SGDLS, CDR2 YYNGEE. The CDR3 runs 15 residues. V gave up 4 bases and J gave up 8 bases; unmatched junction bases: 10.

This chain uses TRBV27 with TRBJ1-1, with D tentatively TRBD1 (6 bases). The CDR3 has 14 amino acids. Between the trimmed V and J ends, which lost 3 bases and 0 bases, there was a span of 8 bases. The germline V gene encodes CDR1 MNHEY and CDR2 SMNVEV (reference sequence). CDR3 coding DNA: TGTGCCAGCAGTTTCGGGGGCGTGAACACTGAAGCTTTCTTT. Amino acids: CASSFGGVNTEAFF.

This clone occurred once. This chain joins TRBV2 and TRBJ2-7; D assignment may be TRBD1 or TRBD2 (5 bases each). Germline-derived CDR1 and CDR2 are SNHLY and FYNNEI. The CDR3 sequence is 18 residues long. V gave up 0 bases and J gave up 1 base, with 19 bases separating them. CDR3 nucleotide sequence: TGTGCCAGCAGTGAAGCGCTTCTCGAGGGGCCCAATTCCTACGAGCAGTACTTC. Translating gives CASSEALLEGPNSYEQYF.

V is TRBV19 and J is TRBJ1-1; D remains ambiguous. V lost 3 bases, J lost 4 bases, and 9 bases lay in between. Germline CDR1 is LNHDA and CDR2 is SQIVND (reference sequence). CDR3 size: 13 residues. CDR3 sequence reads: CASSISVSTEAFF. As DNA, the CDR3 is TGTGCCAGTAGTATCAGTGTCAGCACTGAAGCTTTCTTT.

The chain combines TRBV6-5 with TRBJ2-5, with a possible D match to TRBD2 (6 bases). This CDR3 is 13 amino acids long. Germline V gives CDR1 MNHEY, CDR2 SVGAGI. V dropped 5 bases and J dropped 5 bases, with 12 bases sitting between them. For the CDR3, the DNA is TGTGCCAGCAGTGAAGTGGGGGGTGAGACCCAGTACTTC. As protein: CASSEVGGETQYF.

Turning to this clone: The same CDR3 can be traced to other DNA sequences in this sample. The DNA of the CDR3 is TGTGCCAGCAGCTCATCGTCCTACGAGCAGTACTTC. Protein: CASSSSSYEQYF. The chain has TRBV7-9 and TRBJ2-7; D is ambiguous. V lost 4 bases and J 1 base, leaving 5 bases between the germline ends. This CDR3 is 12 amino acids long. Germline lookup yields CDR1 SEHNR and CDR2 FQNEAQ (reference sequence).